These T cell receptor beta chains were read from a single sample in a study of T cell repertoires in cytomegalovirus infection. No antigen is known for these receptors. TCRdb itself ran the reads through MiXCR, one entry per CDR3 protein. The sample holds more than 45,000 distinct CDR3 sequences; about 33% are singletons and the top ten take around 70%. Source material: PBMCs, sequenced either directly or after in vitro stimulation (not recorded which). The origin of the receptors is a human donor in good health (CMV status not recorded). Some clones in this sample may be carry-over from other donors' samples. CDR3s include the opening cysteine and the closing phenylalanine or tryptophan. Fields, in order: J gene, CDR3 length, V gene, clone size, D gene, CDR3 protein, CDR3 DNA. D genes are given only for firm matches. The size entry is marked missing in some rows and otherwise reads once, few, many or a size class.

TRBJ1-1,13,TRBV12-3/TRBV12-4,many,-,CASSSGGGTEAFF,TGTGCCAGCAGTTCTGGGGGGGGTACTGAAGCTTTCTTT
TRBJ2-3,15,TRBV5-4,few,-,CASSLPGARTDTQYF,TGTGCCAGCAGCTTACCGGGGGCTCGCACAGATACGCAGTATTTT
TRBJ2-7,15,TRBV7-9,-,-,CASSPGTPESYEQYF,TGTGCCAGCAGCCCCGGGACCCCTGAGTCCTACGAGCAGTACTTC
TRBJ2-7,13,TRBV20-1,-,-,CSAQAPGRRWQYF,TGCAGTGCTCAGGCCCCTGGGAGGCGATGGCAGTACTTC
TRBJ2-5,13,TRBV7-9,few,-,CASSSWVVETQYF,TGTGCCAGCAGCTCCTGGGTAGTAGAGACCCAGTACTTC
TRBJ1-5,15,TRBV12-3/TRBV12-4,-,-,CASSLQASFNQPQHF,TGTGCCAGCAGTTTACAGGCCTCCTTCAATCAGCCCCAGCATTTT
TRBJ2-1,14,TRBV5-6,-,TRBD2,CASSFGGGYNEQFF,TGTGCCAGCAGCTTCGGGGGGGGTTACAATGAGCAGTTCTTC
TRBJ2-1,16,TRBV6-5,-,-,CATSTLVQLTANEQFF,TGTGCCACCAGTACACTAGTCCAGCTGACCGCCAATGAGCAGTTCTTC
TRBJ1-2,13,TRBV11-2,-,-,CASSPTGNYGYTF,TGTGCCAGCAGCCCTACAGGGAACTATGGCTACACCTTC
TRBJ2-3,17,TRBV28,-,-,CASSLSDPGNLNNTQYF,TGTGCCAGCAGTTTGAGCGATCCAGGGAATTTAAATAATACGCAGTATTTT
TRBJ2-7,15,TRBV7-2,-,-,CASSLRGSGWYEQYF,TGTGCCAGCAGCTTAAGGGGTTCGGGGTGGTACGAGCAGTACTTC
TRBJ2-2,17,TRBV7-2,many,TRBD1,CASSLDGRTGNTGELFF,TGTGCCAGCAGCTTAGATGGCAGGACAGGGAACACCGGGGAGCTGTTTTTT
TRBJ1-5,14,TRBV4-2,-,-,CASSLRWSNQPQHF,TGTGCCAGCAGCCTCCGCTGGAGCAATCAGCCCCAGCATTTT
TRBJ1-1,12,TRBV7-2,few,-,CASSYQGLEAFF,TGTGCCAGCAGCTACCAGGGGCTAGAAGCTTTCTTT
TRBJ2-3,15,TRBV7-2,many,-,CASSQDAGTADTQYF,TGTGCCAGCAGTCAGGATGCCGGGACTGCAGATACGCAGTATTTT
TRBJ2-5,17,TRBV5-3,-,TRBD2,CARRTGLAFDDKETQYF,TGTGCCAGAAGAACGGGACTAGCTTTCGACGATAAAGAGACCCAGTACTTC
TRBJ2-5,13,TRBV7-9,few,-,CASSPEGRETQYF,TGTGCCAGCAGCCCCGAGGGGCGAGAGACCCAGTACTTC
TRBJ2-1,16,TRBV12-5,few,-,CASGLVLGRLTNEQFF,TGTGCTAGTGGTTTGGTACTGGGGAGACTGACAAATGAGCAGTTCTTC
TRBJ1-1,14,TRBV6-8,-,TRBD1,CASSRGTVEVEAFF,TGTGCCAGCAGCCGGGGGACAGTCGAGGTAGAAGCTTTCTTT
TRBJ2-1,16,TRBV7-2,many,-,CASSLGGTVIYNEQFF,TGTGCCAGCAGCTTAGGTGGAACAGTCATTTACAATGAGCAGTTCTTC
TRBJ1-1,15,TRBV7-9,-,-,CASSLATGLKAEAFF,TGTGCCAGCAGCTTAGCGACTGGGTTAAAGGCTGAAGCTTTCTTT
TRBJ1-2,12,TRBV6-1,-,TRBD1,CASRTGDYGYTF,TGTGCCAGCAGAACAGGGGACTATGGCTACACCTTC
TRBJ2-3,15,TRBV27,-,-,CASSLLQASTDTQYF,TGTGCCAGCAGTTTACTGCAGGCTAGCACAGATACGCAGTATTTT
TRBJ2-1,14,TRBV7-8,-,-,CASSFSRSHNEQFF,TGTGCCAGCAGCTTTAGTAGGTCCCACAATGAGCAGTTCTTC
TRBJ2-1,18,TRBV4-3,many,-,CASSQDLAEGLLSNEQFF,TGCGCCAGCAGCCAGGACCTAGCTGAGGGCCTTCTAAGCAATGAGCAGTTCTTC
TRBJ2-3,18,TRBV6-2/TRBV6-3,few,TRBD2,CASSKFVGVGDYTDTQYF,TGTGCCAGCAGTAAGTTTGTTGGTGTAGGGGACTACACAGATACGCAGTATTTT
TRBJ2-3,15,TRBV11-2,few,-,CASSFPGTSTDTQYF,TGTGCCAGCAGCTTTCCCGGGACTAGCACAGATACGCAGTATTTT
TRBJ2-1,14,TRBV7-2,many,-,CASTLGRYGNEQFF,TGTGCCAGCACTCTTGGGCGGTACGGCAATGAGCAGTTCTTC
TRBJ2-5,14,TRBV27,few,TRBD2,CASSLGTSGETQYF,TGTGCCAGCAGCCTTGGGACTAGCGGAGAGACCCAGTACTTC
TRBJ1-6,16,TRBV18,few,-,CASSPSAGADNSPLHF,TGTGCCAGCTCACCAAGCGCAGGGGCTGATAATTCACCCCTCCACTTT
TRBJ2-1,13,TRBV6-1,-,TRBD2,CASRDQRGGEQFF,TGTGCCAGCCGGGACCAGCGGGGGGGGGAGCAGTTCTTC
TRBJ1-5,13,TRBV19,few,-,CASSIDPRQPQHF,TGTGCCAGTAGTATAGACCCGAGGCAGCCCCAGCATTTT
TRBJ2-7,11,TRBV6-2/TRBV6-3,few,-,CASSPAYEQYF,TGTGCCAGCAGTCCCGCGTACGAGCAGTACTTC
TRBJ2-2,16,TRBV7-9,-,-,CASSLVVTINTGELFF,TGTGCCAGCAGCTTAGTTGTGACTATCAACACCGGGGAGCTGTTTTTT
TRBJ2-5,15,TRBV18,-,TRBD1,CASSPGTGGEETQYF,TGTGCCAGCTCACCCGGGACAGGGGGAGAAGAGACCCAGTACTTC
TRBJ1-5,15,TRBV12-3/TRBV12-4,many,TRBD1,CASSWGQGDNQPQHF,TGTGCCAGCAGTTGGGGACAGGGAGATAATCAGCCCCAGCATTTT
TRBJ1-5,13,TRBV7-9,-,-,CASSFGVDQPQHF,TGTGCCAGCAGCTTCGGGGTCGATCAGCCCCAGCATTTT
TRBJ2-2,15,TRBV5-1,-,-,CASSLEGGGTGELFF,TGCGCCAGCAGCTTGGAAGGAGGGGGCACCGGGGAGCTGTTTTTT
TRBJ2-3,15,TRBV7-2,-,-,CASSLVGGVTDTQYF,TGTGCCAGCAGCTTGGTTGGCGGGGTCACAGATACGCAGTATTTT
TRBJ1-5,13,TRBV20-1,-,TRBD1,CSALQGNIQPQHF,TGCAGTGCCCTACAGGGGAACATACAGCCCCAGCATTTT
TRBJ1-6,14,TRBV15,-,-,CATSRDTASPPLHF,TGTGCCACCAGCAGAGATACGGCCTCTCCACCCCTCCACTTT